This note documents a single T cell receptor beta chain sequence. Its target is not known. This record belongs to a study of cytomegalovirus exposure and HLA in healthy donors. Points from the study as a whole: When analyzed later, a missense DCLRE1C variant was found to be linked to TCR beta V- and J-gene trimming. According to an earlier analysis, most TCR beta V segments yielded productive rearrangements about 87% or about 30% of the time.

The primer mix had 60 Vbeta and 13 Jbeta primers. Sequencing used immunoSEQ multiplex PCR; TCRdb keeps in-frame clones, though not all of them. Its listing shows around 100,000 clones. The junction had 9 bases not matched to a gene; V was cut back by 2 bases and J by 8 bases. Per the germline V gene, CDR1 is SGHAT and CDR2 is FQNNGV. This CDR3 is 15 amino acids long. The sequencing sample was made of PBMCs. The chain uses TRBV11-2 and TRBJ2-5; 9 nucleotides line up with TRBD1. This clonotype was sampled from a man aged 35-49 years in good health and CMV-seropositive. CDR3 amino acids: CASSLTGRDRDTQYF. The DNA of the CDR3 is TGTGCCAGCAGCTTAACTGGACGGGACAGGGACACCCAGTACTTC.